The rows below give T cell receptor beta chains drawn from one sample of a study of T-cell reconstitution after alpha-beta-depleted transplantation in children. A single record per CDR3 protein comes from TCRdb applying MiXCR to the PCR reads. Of under 35,000 distinct CDR3 sequences listed, 6.3% are singletons. The specimen was PBMCs, mostly from graft donor cells, collected 180 days after TCRalphabeta/CD19-depleted stem cell transplant. The source is a male patient between 5 and 17 years old who had a stem cell transplant for acute myeloid leukemia, so the T cells may come from the graft donor. CDR3s include the opening cysteine and the closing phenylalanine or tryptophan. The D gene is left open where the match is weak. The size field is filled for only some rows; it gives once, few, many or a size class.

>TRBJ1-1|TRBV10-3|14|TRBD1|many
TGTGCCATCGGGGACAGGTCAGCGAACACTGAAGCTTTCTTT
CAIGDRSANTEAFF
>TRBJ2-1|TRBV20-1|16|TRBD2|many
TGCAGTGCCCAGGGGGGACTAGCGGGAGTTCTCAATGAGCAGTTCTTC
CSAQGGLAGVLNEQFF
>TRBJ1-2|TRBV29-1|13|TRBD1|many
TGCAGCGTTGGGACAGGGGGTGACTATGGCTACACCTTC
CSVGTGGDYGYTF
>TRBJ2-5|TRBV23-1|14|TRBD1|many
TGCGCCAGCGTCCCAAGACAGGGCCAAGAGACCCAGTACTTC
CASVPRQGQETQYF
>TRBJ2-1|TRBV28|12|TRBD2|many
TGTGCCAGCGGGAGGGCATACAATGAGCAGTTCTTC
CASGRAYNEQFF
>TRBJ1-2|TRBV7-9|15|NA|NA
TGTGCCAGCAGCTTAGAATGGACGGCCGAATATGGCTACACCTTC
CASSLEWTAEYGYTF
>TRBJ1-1|TRBV20-1|16|TRBD1|many
TGCAGTGCTATGTTACAGGGGAGGGGCAGCGGCACTGAAGCTTTCTTT
CSAMLQGRGSGTEAFF
>TRBJ2-3|TRBV11-2|16|NA|once
TGTGCCAGCAGCAGGCAGGGGGGCGCATTCCCAGATACGCAGTATTTT
CASSRQGGAFPDTQYF
>TRBJ2-5|TRBV29-1|13|NA|many
TGCAGCGGAATTGTAGGGAGCCAAGAGACCCAGTACTTC
CSGIVGSQETQYF
>TRBJ2-3|TRBV7-8|16|TRBD2|many
TGTGCCAGCAGCCGTTGGACTAGCCGCAGCACAGATACGCAGTATTTT
CASSRWTSRSTDTQYF
>TRBJ2-1|TRBV7-2|16|TRBD2|many
TGTGCCAGCAGCTTAGTAGGGCTAGCGGACTACAATGAGCAGTTCTTC
CASSLVGLADYNEQFF
>TRBJ1-4|TRBV6-1|14|NA|many
TGTGCCAGCAGCGGGGACCGAAATAATGAAAAACTGTTTTTT
CASSGDRNNEKLFF
>TRBJ1-3|TRBV4-2|23|TRBD1|many
TGTGCCAGCAGCCAAGATCCCGGGGGTAGGACGGACAGGTTATTTATCTCTGGAAACACCATATATTTT
CASSQDPGGRTDRLFISGNTIYF
>TRBJ1-3|TRBV7-4|15|NA|medium-sized
TGTGCCAGCAGCTTAGACACTCCGAGGAGGGACACCATATATTTT
CASSLDTPRRDTIYF
>TRBJ1-2|TRBV7-6|15|TRBD1|many
TGTGCCAGCCGACCGGGACAGCCTTACTACTATGGCTACACCTTC
CASRPGQPYYYGYTF
>TRBJ2-3|TRBV3-1|13|NA|many
TGTGCCAGCAGCAGATATAGCACAGATACGCAGTATTTT
CASSRYSTDTQYF
>TRBJ1-1|TRBV9|17|TRBD1|many
TGTGCCAGCAGCGTAGGGGACAGGGGCCGGGGTTACACTGAAGCTTTCTTT
CASSVGDRGRGYTEAFF
>TRBJ2-1|TRBV7-9|17|TRBD1|many
TGTGCCAGCAGCTTAGCGCCGACAGGGCTAGCCTACAATGAGCAGTTCTTC
CASSLAPTGLAYNEQFF
>TRBJ2-2|TRBV9|13|NA|many
TGTGCCAGCAGCCGGGGTTACACCGGGGAGCTGTTTTTT
CASSRGYTGELFF
>TRBJ2-7|TRBV19|16|TRBD2|few
TGTGCCAGTAGGGACGGGGGACTAGCGGGAAGCGACGAGCAGTACTTC
CASRDGGLAGSDEQYF
>TRBJ2-2|TRBV29-1|12|NA|many
TGCAGCGCAAACAGTAACACCGGGGAGCTGTTTTTT
CSANSNTGELFF
>TRBJ2-1|TRBV5-1|15|TRBD2|many
TGCGCCAGCAGCTTGGAGACTAGCGGGTACAATGAGCAGTTCTTC
CASSLETSGYNEQFF
>TRBJ2-1|TRBV20-1|14|TRBD2|many
TGCAGTGCTTCCGGGACTAGGAGGATGAATGAGCAGTTCTTC
CSASGTRRMNEQFF
>TRBJ2-3|TRBV18|18|TRBD2|many
TGTGCCAGCTCACATACCGGGACTAGTAACGGGGCGACAGATACGCAGTATTTT
CASSHTGTSNGATDTQYF